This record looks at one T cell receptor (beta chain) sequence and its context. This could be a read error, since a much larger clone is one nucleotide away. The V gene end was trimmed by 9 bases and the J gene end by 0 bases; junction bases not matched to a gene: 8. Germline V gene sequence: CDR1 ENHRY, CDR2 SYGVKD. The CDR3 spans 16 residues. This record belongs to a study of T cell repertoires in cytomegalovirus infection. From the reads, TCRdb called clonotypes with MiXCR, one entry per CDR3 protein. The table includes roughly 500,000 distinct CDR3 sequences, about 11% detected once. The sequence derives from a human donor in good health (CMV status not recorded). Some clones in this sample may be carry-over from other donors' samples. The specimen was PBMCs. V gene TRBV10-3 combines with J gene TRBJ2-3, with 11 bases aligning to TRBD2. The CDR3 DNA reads TGTGCCATGAGAAAACTAGCGGGGGCTAGCACAGATACGCAGTATTTT. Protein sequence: CAMRKLAGASTDTQYF.